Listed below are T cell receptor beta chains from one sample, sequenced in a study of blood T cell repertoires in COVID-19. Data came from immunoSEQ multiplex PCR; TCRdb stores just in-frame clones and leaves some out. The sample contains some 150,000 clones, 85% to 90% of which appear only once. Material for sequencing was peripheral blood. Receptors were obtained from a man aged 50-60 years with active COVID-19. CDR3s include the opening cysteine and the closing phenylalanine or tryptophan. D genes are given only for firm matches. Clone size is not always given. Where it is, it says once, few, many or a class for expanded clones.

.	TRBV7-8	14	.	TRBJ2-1	TGTGCCAGCAGCTTAGTAGGAGGGGGCGGGCGGCAGTTCTTC	CASSLVGGGGRQFF
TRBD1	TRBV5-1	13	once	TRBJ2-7	TGCGCCAGCAGCCCAGAAGGGACAGCGGAGCAGTACTTC	CASSPEGTAEQYF
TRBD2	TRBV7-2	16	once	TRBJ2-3	TGTGCCAGCAGCTTACGGGGTCTAGCGGGGGCAGATACGCAGTATTTT	CASSLRGLAGADTQYF
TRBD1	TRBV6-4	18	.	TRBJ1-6	TGTGCCAGCAATTCCCGGGACAGGGTCGAGCTTTATAATTCACCCCTCCACTTT	CASNSRDRVELYNSPLHF
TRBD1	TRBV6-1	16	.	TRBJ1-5	TGTGCCAGCAGTGAAATAACAGGGGGATTTGCGGGGCCCCAGCATTTT	CASSEITGGFAGPQHF
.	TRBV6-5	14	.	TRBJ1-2	TGTGCCAGCACCCGATCAGGGCTGAACTATGGCTACACCTTC	CASTRSGLNYGYTF
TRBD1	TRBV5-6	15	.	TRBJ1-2	TGTGCCAGCAGCTTTGGGGACAGATCCCTTGGAGGCTACACCTTC	CASSFGDRSLGGYTF
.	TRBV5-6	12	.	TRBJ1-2	TGTGCCAGCAGCTTGTTAGGGGGAGGCTACACCTTC	CASSLLGGGYTF
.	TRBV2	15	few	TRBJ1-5	TGTGCCAGCAGTGAACCAGGGAATAGCAATCAGCCCCAGCATTTT	CASSEPGNSNQPQHF
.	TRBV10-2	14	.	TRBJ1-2	TGCGCCAGCAGTGAGTCGGGAGCTAACTATGGCTACACCTTC	CASSESGANYGYTF
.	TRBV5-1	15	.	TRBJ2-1	TGCGCCAGCCTTGCGGGGCAGGGCTCCTACAATGAGCAGTTCTTC	CASLAGQGSYNEQFF
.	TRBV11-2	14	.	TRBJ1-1	TGTGCCAGCAGCTTATCCACAGGGAACACTGAAGCTTTCTTT	CASSLSTGNTEAFF
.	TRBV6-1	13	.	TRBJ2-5	TGTGCCAGCAGTGAAGGCGTGTTAAAGACCCAGTACTTC	CASSEGVLKTQYF
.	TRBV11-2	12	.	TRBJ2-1	TGTGCATCGGAGGCCCCGGGCAATGAGCAGTTCTTC	CASEAPGNEQFF
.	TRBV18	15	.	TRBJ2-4	TGTGCCAGCTCACCAGGGGAGCTAGCCAAAAACATTCAGTACTTC	CASSPGELAKNIQYF
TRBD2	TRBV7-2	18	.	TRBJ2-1	TGTGCCAGCAGCTCGCCAGGAGGCGGGACTAGCGGCTACAATGAGCAGTTCTTC	CASSSPGGGTSGYNEQFF
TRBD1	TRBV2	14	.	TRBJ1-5	TGTGCCAGCAGTTGGACAGGGAGCAATCAGCCCCAGCATTTT	CASSWTGSNQPQHF
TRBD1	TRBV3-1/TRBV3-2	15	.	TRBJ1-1	TGTGCCAGCAGCCTACCTGGACAGGGCCCCTCTGAAGCTTTCTTT	CASSLPGQGPSEAFF
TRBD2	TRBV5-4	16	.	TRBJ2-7	TGTGCCAGCAGCTTGGCCAGCGGGGGTTTCGCCTACGAGCAGTACTTC	CASSLASGGFAYEQYF
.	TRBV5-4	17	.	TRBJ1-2	TGTGCCAGCAGCTTCGTCGACATGGGGGGACCTAACTATGGCTACACCTTC	CASSFVDMGGPNYGYTF
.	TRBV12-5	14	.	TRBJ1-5	TGTGCTAGTGGTTTGGGCGGCGGGGGACAGCCCCAGCATTTT	CASGLGGGGQPQHF
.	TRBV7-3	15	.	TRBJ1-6	TGTGCCAGCAGCTTGCGGGCCGAGGGTAATTCACCCCTCCACTTT	CASSLRAEGNSPLHF
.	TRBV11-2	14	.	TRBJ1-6	TGTGCCAGCAGCTTCGGGGGAAGCAATTCACCCCTCCACTTT	CASSFGGSNSPLHF
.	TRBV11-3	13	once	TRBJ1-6	TGTGCCAGCAGCTTAGATCAAAATTCACCCCTCCACTTT	CASSLDQNSPLHF
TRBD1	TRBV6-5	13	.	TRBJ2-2	TGTGCCATCAGACAGGGGCACACCGGGGAGCTGTTTTTT	CAIRQGHTGELFF
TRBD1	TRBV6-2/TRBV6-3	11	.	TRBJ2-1	TGTGCCAGCAGTTACGACAGGGTGGAGTTCTTC	CASSYDRVEFF
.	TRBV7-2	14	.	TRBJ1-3	TGTGCCAGCAGCCTACTGAACTCTGGAAACACCATATATTTT	CASSLLNSGNTIYF
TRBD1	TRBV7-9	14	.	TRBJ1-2	TGTGCCAGCAGCAATGGACAGGGGGCGAGAGGCTACACCTTC	CASSNGQGARGYTF
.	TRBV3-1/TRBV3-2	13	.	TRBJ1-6	TGTGCCAGCAGCCAAGATTCGCGTTCACCCCTCCACTTT	CASSQDSRSPLHF
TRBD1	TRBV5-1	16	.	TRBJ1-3	TGCGCCAGCAGCACGGGACAGCGTCTCTCTGGAAACACCATATATTTT	CASSTGQRLSGNTIYF
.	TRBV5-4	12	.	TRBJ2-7	TGTGCCAGCAGCCTAGGGGGCTACGAGCAGTACTTC	CASSLGGYEQYF